The 9 T cell receptor beta chains listed next were all sequenced from one sample in a study of blood T cell repertoires in COVID-19. Some clones are missing from TCRdb's copy, which holds only in-frame ones; the method was immunoSEQ multiplex PCR. The sample contains a few hundred thousand clones, 75% to 90% of which appear only once. Sequenced sample: peripheral blood. The receptors come from a woman under 30 with acute or convalescent COVID-19.

This clone came up a few times. The rearrangement links TRBV6-5 to TRBJ2-3; TRBD2 aligns across 8 bases. CDR1 MNHEY and CDR2 SVGAGI come from the germline V gene. The trim removed 5 bases at V and 5 bases at J, leaving 9 bases unmatched. CDR3 length: 15 residues. CDR3 DNA sequence: TGTGCCAGCAGTCCTTCCCTCAGCGGGGGAGATACGCAGTATTTT. Protein: CASSPSLSGGDTQYF.

The rearrangement links TRBV4-1 to TRBJ1-4; D gene ambiguous. The germline V and J ends were trimmed by 1 base and 6 bases, with 12 bases remaining between them. Germline assignment: CDR1 MGHRA and CDR2 YSYEKL. The CDR3 covers 15 residues. CDR3 region: CASSQAADDYEKLFF. The CDR3 DNA is TGCGCCAGCAGCCAAGCGGCGGATGATTATGAAAAACTGTTTTTT.

The chain is built from TRBV9 and TRBJ2-7, with 11 bases matching TRBD2. The CDR3 is 15 amino acids. The V and J ends lost 3 bases and 6 bases, in that order; junction bases with no gene match: 8. The germline V gene has CDR1 SGDLS and CDR2 YYNGEE. The CDR3 region has the DNA TGTGCCAGCAGCGACCCGACTAGCGGGAATCTCGAGCAGTACTTC. Amino acid sequence: CASSDPTSGNLEQYF.

V gene TRBV6-5 combines with J gene TRBJ1-4; perhaps TRBD1 as D (6 bases). This CDR3 comprises 15 residues. With 7 bases removed from V and 5 bases from J, the gap between germline ends came to 17 bases. Germline CDR1 and CDR2: MNHEY and SVGAGI. For the CDR3, the DNA is TGTGCCAGCAAGCCCCGGGACATCGTGAATGAAAAACTGTTTTTT. It is translated as CASKPRDIVNEKLFF.

The rearrangement links TRBV4-2 to TRBJ1-2; 10 bases agree with TRBD1. Losses at the gene ends were 2 bases for V and 8 bases for J; bases not matched to a gene: 8. The germline V gene encodes CDR1 LGHNA and CDR2 YNFKEQ. CDR3 length: 15 amino acids. In DNA, the CDR3 is TGTGCCAGCAGCCAATACCCCGGGACAGGGGCCGGCTACACCTTC. Protein sequence: CASSQYPGTGAGYTF.

This rearrangement joins TRBV9 to TRBJ1-1, with D uncertain. CDR3 length: 14 residues. The V and J ends lost 0 bases and 4 bases respectively, with 10 bases between them. Germline assignment: CDR1 SGDLS and CDR2 YYNGEE. CDR3 loop: CASSVDKRGTEAFF. DNA for the CDR3: TGTGCCAGCAGCGTAGACAAGCGGGGCACTGAAGCTTTCTTT.

This clone was picked up a small number of times. The chain couples TRBV7-9 to TRBJ1-1, with 9 bases that match TRBD1. Germline V gene sequence: CDR1 SEHNR, CDR2 FQNEAQ (reference sequence). The CDR3 has 15 amino acids. Losses at the gene ends were 2 bases for V and 5 bases for J; bases not matched to a gene: 6. The CDR3: CASSLSGGQGTEAFF. The CDR3 DNA is TGTGCCAGCAGCTTATCCGGGGGACAGGGAACTGAAGCTTTCTTT.

The CDR3 nucleotides read TGTGCCAGTAGTATAGATCTATGGAGGGGAGCCAAAAACATTCAGTACTTC. Its protein product is CASSIDLWRGAKNIQYF. The chain combines TRBV19 with TRBJ2-4; possibly TRBD2 for D (6 bases). Germline CDR1 and CDR2: LNHDA and SQIVND (reference sequence). V lost 0 bases and J 0 bases, leaving 12 bases between the germline ends. CDR3 length: 17 amino acids.

The rearrangement uses TRBV10-1 and TRBJ2-1, with 15 bases fitting TRBD2. The V gene end was trimmed by 0 bases and the J gene end by 8 bases; junction bases not matched to a gene: 5. Germline CDR1 and CDR2: WNHNN and SYGVQD (reference sequence). CDR3 length: 17 residues. The CDR3 loop reads CASSESVGTSGRYEQFF. Here the CDR3 DNA reads TGCGCCAGCAGTGAGTCTGTCGGGACTAGCGGGAGGTATGAGCAGTTCTTC.